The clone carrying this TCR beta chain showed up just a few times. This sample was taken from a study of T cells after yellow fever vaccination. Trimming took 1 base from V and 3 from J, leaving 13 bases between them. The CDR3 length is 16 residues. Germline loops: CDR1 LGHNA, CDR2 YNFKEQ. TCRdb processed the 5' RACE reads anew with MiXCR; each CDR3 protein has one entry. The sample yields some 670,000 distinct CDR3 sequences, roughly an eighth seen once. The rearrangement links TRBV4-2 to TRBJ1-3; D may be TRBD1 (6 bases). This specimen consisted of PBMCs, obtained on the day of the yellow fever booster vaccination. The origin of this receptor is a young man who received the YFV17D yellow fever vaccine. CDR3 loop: CASSQGTGWDGNTIYF. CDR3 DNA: TGTGCCAGCAGCCAAGGCACAGGGTGGGATGGAAACACCATATATTTT.